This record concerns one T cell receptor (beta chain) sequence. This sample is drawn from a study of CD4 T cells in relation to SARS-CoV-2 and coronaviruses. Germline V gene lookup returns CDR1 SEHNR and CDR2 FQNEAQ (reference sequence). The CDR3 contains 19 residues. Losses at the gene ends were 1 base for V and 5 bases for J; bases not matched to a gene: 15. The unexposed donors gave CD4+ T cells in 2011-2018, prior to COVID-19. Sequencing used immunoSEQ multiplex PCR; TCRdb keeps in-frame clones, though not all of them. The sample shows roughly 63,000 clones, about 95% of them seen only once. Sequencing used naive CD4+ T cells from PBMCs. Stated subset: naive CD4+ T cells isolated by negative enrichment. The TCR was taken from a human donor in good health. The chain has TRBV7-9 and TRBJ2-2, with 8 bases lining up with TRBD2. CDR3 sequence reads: CASSLVLADLVRETGELFF. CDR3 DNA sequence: TGTGCCAGCAGCTTAGTACTAGCGGACCTCGTCCGCGAAACCGGGGAGCTGTTTTTT.